Below are 21 T cell receptor beta chains sequenced from a single sample in a study of CD4 T cells in relation to SARS-CoV-2 and coronaviruses. Their target antigens are unknown. Repertoires were generated with immunoSEQ multiplex PCR, while TCRdb's copy carries only in-frame clones and drops some. Of 24,000 or so clones listed, 75% to 85% are singletons. Before the COVID-19 pandemic, during about 2011-2019, CD4+ T cells were taken from unexposed donors. Isolation of CD4+ T cells took place after roughly nine days in culture. Sequenced input: CD4+ T cells from PBMCs, cultured in vitro. These receptors were obtained from a human donor in good health.

The CDR3 reads CASRGGFTEAFF. The CDR3 DNA sequence: TGTGCCAGTAGGGGGGGTTTCACTGAAGCTTTCTTT. The V call is TRBV19, the J call TRBJ1-1; D is perhaps TRBD1 (5 bases). This CDR3 has 12 residues. CDR1 and CDR2 from the germline V gene are LNHDA and SQIVND (reference sequence). Trimming stripped 6 bases from V and 4 bases from J, with 9 bases between.

This clone has just one count. This chain links TRBV12-3 or TRBV12-4 with TRBJ2-3; no reliable D call. The CDR3 covers 11 residues. Deletions cut 3 bases from V and 6 bases from J, with 4 bases between. CDR3 sequence (DNA): TGTGCCAGCAGTTTTCAGGATACGCAGTATTTT. Translated: CASSFQDTQYF.

V gene TRBV30 combines with J gene TRBJ1-1; weak D call: TRBD1 (6 bases). V lost 5 bases and J lost 11, with 15 bases in between. The CDR3 is 11 amino acids. Per the germline V gene, CDR1 is GTSNPN and CDR2 is SVGIG (reference sequence). This chain's CDR3 is CAWQGRGEAFF. In nucleotides, the CDR3 is TGTGCCTGGCAGGGGCGCGGCGAGGCTTTCTTT.

The chain combines TRBV6-6 with TRBJ2-5; TRBD2 matches at 7 bases. The CDR3 consists of 16 residues. J gave up 4 bases and V 8 bases, and 16 bases lay outside the gene matches. CDR1 is MNHNY, CDR2 SVGAGI, per germline (reference sequence). The CDR3 is CASYARGDQIGETQYF. Here the CDR3 DNA reads TGTGCCAGCTATGCTCGGGGGGATCAAATAGGAGAGACCCAGTACTTC.

As DNA, the CDR3 is TGTGCCACCAGTGACTCCACTGGAGAGACAGATACGCAGTATTTT. Encoded protein: CATSDSTGETDTQYF. The chain has TRBV24-1 and TRBJ2-3; no firm D call. There are 15 residues in the CDR3. Germline loops: CDR1 KGHDR, CDR2 SFDVKD. With 4 bases removed from V and 3 bases from J, the gap between germline ends came to 13 bases.

This clone has more than one count but fewer than ten. The rearrangement links TRBV4-2 to TRBJ1-6; TRBD1 matches at 7 bases. The V and J ends lost 4 bases and 2 bases, in that order; junction bases with no gene match: 14. The CDR3 spans 19 residues. The germline V gene has CDR1 LGHNA and CDR2 YNFKEQ. In DNA, the CDR3 is TGTGCCAGCAGCCCCCGGGACAGCCGCCAAGGGGCCTATAATTCACCCCTCCACTTT. It yields the protein CASSPRDSRQGAYNSPLHF.

The chain employs TRBV5-4 and TRBJ2-1; D is perhaps TRBD2 (5 bases). Germline V gives CDR1 SGHNT, CDR2 YYREEE (reference sequence). V lost 0 bases and J lost 4, with 14 bases in between. CDR3 length: 16 residues. The CDR3 loop is CASSLDLAGGYNEQFF. The CDR3, as DNA: TGTGCCAGCAGCTTGGACCTAGCTGGTGGGTACAATGAGCAGTTCTTC.

The chain employs TRBV18 and TRBJ2-1; the match to TRBD2 covers 14 bases. The germline CDR1 and CDR2 sequences are KGHSH and LQKENI. The CDR3 sequence is 16 residues long. V shed 3 bases, J shed 12 bases, and the junction held 10 bases outside the gene matches. The CDR3 coding sequence is TGTGCCAGCTCACCTAATCCCGGGACTAGCGGGGGTGGGCAGTTCTTC. Translated, it gives CASSPNPGTSGGGQFF.

The table lists this clone with a count of one. The CDR3 coding sequence is TGTGCCAGCGCAAAAAGGGGAAACCAACTAGCGGGAGTTTCAGAGACCCAGTACTTC. Amino acid sequence: CASAKRGNQLAGVSETQYF. The chain carries TRBV3-1 (or the pseudogene TRBV3-2) and TRBJ2-5; TRBD2 aligns across 11 bases. Germline V gene sequence: CDR1 LGHDT, CDR2 YNNKEL (reference sequence). J was trimmed by 4 bases and V by 8 bases; bases with no gene match: 21. The CDR3 has 19 residues.

J is TRBJ2-5 and V is TRBV5-6, with D tentatively TRBD1 or TRBD2 (7 bases each). Germline V CDR1 and CDR2: SGHDT, YYEEEE. V was clipped by 1 base and J by 4 bases, with 14 bases between them. This CDR3 has 15 residues. CDR3 in DNA: TGTGCCAGCAGCTTGATGGTCAGGGGGGGAGAGACCCAGTACTTC. It translates to CASSLMVRGGETQYF. The full variable domain, in which reference TRBV5-6 and TRBJ2-5 provide the parts outside the CDR3, is DAGVTQSPTHLIKTRGQQVTLRCSPKSGHDTVSWYQQALGQGPQFIFQYYEEEERQRGNFPDRFSGHQFPNYSSELNVNALLLGDSALYLCASSLMVRGGETQYFGPGTRLLVL.

V gene TRBV7-8 combines with J gene TRBJ1-2; possibly TRBD1 for D (6 bases). This CDR3 has 15 amino acids. Germline assignment: CDR1 SGHVS and CDR2 FQNEAQ. V gave up 4 bases and J gave up 4 bases, with 16 bases separating them. The CDR3 reads CASSWDVGAAYGYTF. DNA of the CDR3: TGTGCCAGCAGCTGGGATGTGGGGGCGGCCTATGGCTACACCTTC.

The CDR3 here is CASSQEGAISYNEQFF. The CDR3 nucleotides read TGTGCCAGCAGTCAGGAAGGGGCCATATCCTACAATGAGCAGTTCTTC. V usage is TRBV6-4 and J usage is TRBJ2-1; possible D gene TRBD1, 5 bases. Germline V gene data show CDR1 as MRHNA and CDR2 as SNTAGT. Trimming removed 5 bases from V and 1 base from J, with 15 bases in between. This CDR3 has 16 amino acids.

The chain uses TRBV18 and TRBJ2-4; D is undetermined. The CDR3 loop spans 15 amino acids. CDR1 is KGHSH, CDR2 LQKENI, per germline. V shed 0 bases and J shed 6 bases, with 12 bases lying between them. The CDR3 reads CASSPPVENRNIQYF. CDR3 in DNA: TGTGCCAGCTCACCACCAGTAGAGAATAGAAACATTCAGTACTTC.

The genes are TRBV10-3 and TRBJ1-1; D may be TRBD1 (6 bases). V was pared by 0 bases and J by 1 base, with 9 bases between. CDR3 length: 15 amino acids. From germline, CDR1 is ENHRY and CDR2 SYGVKD. The CDR3: CAISESPQGNTEAFF. In DNA form, the CDR3 reads TGTGCCATCAGTGAGTCGCCACAGGGGAACACTGAAGCTTTCTTT.

The V gene is TRBV4-1, the J gene TRBJ2-1; D uncertain. This CDR3 has 15 residues. CDR1 MGHRA and CDR2 YSYEKL come from the germline V gene. V lost 4 bases and J 4 bases, leaving 14 bases between the germline ends. In nucleotides, the CDR3 is TGCGCCAGCAGCCTAAGTCATGGCGAGTACAATGAGCAGTTCTTC. It codes for CASSLSHGEYNEQFF.

The V and J genes are TRBV19 and TRBJ2-2; D unclear. CDR3 length: 16 amino acids. V was pared by 3 bases and J by 1 base, with 12 bases between. Germline V gene lookup returns CDR1 LNHDA and CDR2 SQIVND (reference sequence). The CDR3 bases are TGTGCCAGTAGTATGTCGGAGATAGGGAACACCGGGGAGCTGTTTTTT. Translating gives CASSMSEIGNTGELFF.

The chain is built from TRBV7-8 and TRBJ2-5, with 8 bases lining up with TRBD2. Trimming removed 4 bases from V and 2 bases from J; junction bases left unmatched: 9. Germline V lookup: CDR1 SGHVS, CDR2 FQNEAQ. CDR3 length equals 16 residues. The CDR3 reads CASSSGYTSGQETQYF. CDR3 sequence (DNA): TGTGCCAGCAGCTCCGGATATACTAGCGGTCAAGAGACCCAGTACTTC.

The chain employs TRBV5-8 and TRBJ2-7; possibly TRBD2 for D (5 bases). This CDR3 has 15 amino acids. V was pared by 4 bases and J by 0 bases, with 14 bases between. Germline V gene data show CDR1 as SGHTS and CDR2 as YDEGEE. Here the CDR3 DNA reads TGTGCCAGCAGCCGTAGCGAACGGGCCTCCTACGAGCAGTACTTC. Translating gives CASSRSERASYEQYF.

V usage is TRBV12-5 and J usage is TRBJ2-7; 12 bases agree with TRBD2. V trimming: 2 bases; J trimming: 4 bases; junction bases outside the gene matches: 12. The CDR3 spans 18 residues. CDR1 and CDR2 (germline): LGHNT, FRNRAP. The CDR3 bases are TGTGCTAGTGGTTTGTCTAGCGGGAGGGCCTTCTGGGGGTACGAGCAGTACTTC. Its translation is CASGLSSGRAFWGYEQYF.

This clone has only one observation. The chain has TRBV27 and TRBJ1-2; D is ambiguous. The CDR3 extends over 13 amino acids. The V gene's germline CDR1 is MNHEY and CDR2 SMNVEV (reference sequence). Trimming removed 5 bases at V and 0 bases at J, with 7 bases between. The CDR3 sequence is CASSHGANYGYTF. CDR3 coding DNA: TGTGCCAGCAGTCACGGGGCTAACTATGGCTACACCTTC.

This rearrangement joins TRBV30 to TRBJ1-6; D is possibly TRBD1 (5 bases). The CDR3 has 15 residues. V lost 2 bases and J lost 6, with 14 bases in between. Germline V lookup: CDR1 GTSNPN, CDR2 SVGIG (reference sequence). The CDR3 coding sequence is TGTGCCTGGAGTCGTCTTAGGCAGGGTAATTCACCCCTCCACTTT. This codes for CAWSRLRQGNSPLHF.